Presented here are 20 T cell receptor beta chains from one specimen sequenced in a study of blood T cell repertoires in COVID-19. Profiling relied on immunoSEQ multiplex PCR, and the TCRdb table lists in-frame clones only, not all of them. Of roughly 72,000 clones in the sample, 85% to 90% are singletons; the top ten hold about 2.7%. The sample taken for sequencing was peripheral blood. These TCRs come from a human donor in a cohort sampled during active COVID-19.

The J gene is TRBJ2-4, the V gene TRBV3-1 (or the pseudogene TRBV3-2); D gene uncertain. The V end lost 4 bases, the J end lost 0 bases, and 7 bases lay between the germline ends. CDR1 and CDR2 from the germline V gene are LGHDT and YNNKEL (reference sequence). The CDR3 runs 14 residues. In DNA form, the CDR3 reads TGTGCCAGCAGCCCTGTTCTAGCCAAAAACATTCAGTACTTC. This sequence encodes CASSPVLAKNIQYF.

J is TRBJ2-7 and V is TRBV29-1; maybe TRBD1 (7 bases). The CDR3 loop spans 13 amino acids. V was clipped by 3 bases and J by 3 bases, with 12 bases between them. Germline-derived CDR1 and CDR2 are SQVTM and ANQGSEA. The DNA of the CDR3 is TGCAGCGTTGACGGTCAGGGGGGCTACGAGCAGTACTTC. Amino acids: CSVDGQGGYEQYF.

The CDR3 DNA reads TGTGCCAGCTCACCGCAGGGGGCCGGGGAGCTGTTTTTT. Its translation: CASSPQGAGELFF. V is TRBV18 and J is TRBJ2-2; 7 bases match TRBD1. V was pared by 3 bases and J by 6 bases, with 1 base of the junction left unmatched. CDR3 length: 13 amino acids. CDR1 and CDR2 from the germline V gene are KGHSH and LQKENI.

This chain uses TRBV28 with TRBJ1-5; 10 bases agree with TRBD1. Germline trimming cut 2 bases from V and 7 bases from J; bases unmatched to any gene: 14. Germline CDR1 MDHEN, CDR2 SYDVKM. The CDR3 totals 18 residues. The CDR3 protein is CASSLGGTGEGGRQPQHF. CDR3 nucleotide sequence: TGTGCCAGCAGTTTAGGAGGGACAGGGGAAGGGGGTAGGCAGCCCCAGCATTTT.

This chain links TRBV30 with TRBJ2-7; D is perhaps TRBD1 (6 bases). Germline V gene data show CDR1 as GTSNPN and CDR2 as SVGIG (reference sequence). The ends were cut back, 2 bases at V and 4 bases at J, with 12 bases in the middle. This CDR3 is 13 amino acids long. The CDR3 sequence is CAWSRGQFYEQYF. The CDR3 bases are TGTGCCTGGAGTAGAGGACAGTTTTACGAGCAGTACTTC. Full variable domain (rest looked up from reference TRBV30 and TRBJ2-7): SQTIHQWPATLVQPVGSPLSLECTVEGTSNPNLYWYRQAAGRGLQLLFYSVGIGQISSEVPQNLSASRPQDRQFILSSKKLLLSDSGFYLCAWSRGQFYEQYFGPGTRLTVT.

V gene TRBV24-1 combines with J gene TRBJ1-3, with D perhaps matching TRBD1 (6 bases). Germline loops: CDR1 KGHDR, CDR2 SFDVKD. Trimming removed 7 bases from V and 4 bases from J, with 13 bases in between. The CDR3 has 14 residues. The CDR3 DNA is TGTGCCACCAGAACAGGGCTTCTGGGAAACACCATATATTTT. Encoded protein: CATRTGLLGNTIYF.

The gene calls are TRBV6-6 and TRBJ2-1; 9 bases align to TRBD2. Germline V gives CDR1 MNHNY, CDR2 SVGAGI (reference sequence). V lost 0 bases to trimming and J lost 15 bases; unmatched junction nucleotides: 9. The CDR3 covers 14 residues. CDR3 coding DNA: TGTGCCAGCAGTTACTCGGCGGGTCTAGCGGGACCGTTCTTC. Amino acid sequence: CASSYSAGLAGPFF.

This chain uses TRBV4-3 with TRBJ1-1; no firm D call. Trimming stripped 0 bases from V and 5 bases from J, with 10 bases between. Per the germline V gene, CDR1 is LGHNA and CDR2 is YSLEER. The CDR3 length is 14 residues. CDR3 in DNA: TGCGCCAGCAGCCAAGAGGCGGTGAGGACTGAAGCTTTCTTT. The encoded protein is CASSQEAVRTEAFF.

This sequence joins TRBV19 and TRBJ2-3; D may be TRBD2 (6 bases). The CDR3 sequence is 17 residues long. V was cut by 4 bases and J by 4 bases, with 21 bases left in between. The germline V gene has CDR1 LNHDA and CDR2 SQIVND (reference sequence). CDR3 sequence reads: CASSTTGPRGISDTQYF. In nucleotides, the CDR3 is TGTGCCAGTAGTACCACCGGACCCCGGGGGATCTCAGATACGCAGTATTTT.

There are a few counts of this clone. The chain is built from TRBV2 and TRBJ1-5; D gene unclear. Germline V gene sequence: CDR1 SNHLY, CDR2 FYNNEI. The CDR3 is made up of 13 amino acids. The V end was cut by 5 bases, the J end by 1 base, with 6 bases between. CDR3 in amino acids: CASSWQSNQPQHF. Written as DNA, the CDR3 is TGTGCCAGCAGTTGGCAGAGCAATCAGCCCCAGCATTTT.

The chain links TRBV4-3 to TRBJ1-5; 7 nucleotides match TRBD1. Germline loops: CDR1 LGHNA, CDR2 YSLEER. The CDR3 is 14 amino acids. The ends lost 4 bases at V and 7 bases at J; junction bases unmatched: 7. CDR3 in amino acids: CASSPDRDYQPQHF. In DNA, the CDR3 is TGCGCCAGCAGCCCCGACAGGGATTACCAGCCCCAGCATTTT.

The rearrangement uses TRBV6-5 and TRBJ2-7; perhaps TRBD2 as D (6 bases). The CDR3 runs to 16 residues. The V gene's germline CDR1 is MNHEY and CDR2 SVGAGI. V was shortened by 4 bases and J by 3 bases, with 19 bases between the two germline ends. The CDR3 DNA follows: TGTGCCAGCAGTTCCTCCGGGACTGGGGTTCTCTACGAGCAGTACTTC. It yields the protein CASSSSGTGVLYEQYF.

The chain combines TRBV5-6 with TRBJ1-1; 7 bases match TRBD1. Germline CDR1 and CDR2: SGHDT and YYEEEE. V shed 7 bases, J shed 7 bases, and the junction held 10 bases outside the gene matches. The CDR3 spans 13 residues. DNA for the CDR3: TGTGCCAGCGGTTATCAGACAGGGCTTGAAGCTTTCTTT. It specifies CASGYQTGLEAFF. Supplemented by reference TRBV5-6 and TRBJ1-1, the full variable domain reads DAGVTQSPTHLIKTRGQQVTLRCSPKSGHDTVSWYQQALGQGPQFIFQYYEEEERQRGNFPDRFSGHQFPNYSSELNVNALLLGDSALYLCASGYQTGLEAFFGQGTRLTVV.

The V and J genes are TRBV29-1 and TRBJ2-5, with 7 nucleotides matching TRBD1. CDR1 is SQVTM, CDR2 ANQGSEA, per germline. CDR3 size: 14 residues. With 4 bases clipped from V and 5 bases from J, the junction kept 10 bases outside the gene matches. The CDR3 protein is CSVGQGEGKETQYF. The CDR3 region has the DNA TGCAGCGTTGGACAGGGAGAGGGAAAGGAGACCCAGTACTTC.

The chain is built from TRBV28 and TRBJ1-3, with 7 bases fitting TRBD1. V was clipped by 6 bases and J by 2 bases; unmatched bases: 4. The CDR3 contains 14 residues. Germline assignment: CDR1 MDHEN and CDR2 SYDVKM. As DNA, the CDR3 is TGTGCCAGCAGCCAAGGACAGGCTGGAAACACCATATATTTT. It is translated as CASSQGQAGNTIYF.

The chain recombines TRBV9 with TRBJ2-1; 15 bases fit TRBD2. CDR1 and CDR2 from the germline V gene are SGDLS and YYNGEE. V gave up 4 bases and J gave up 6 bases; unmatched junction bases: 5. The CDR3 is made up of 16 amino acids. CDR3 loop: CASSPGLAGGLNEQFF. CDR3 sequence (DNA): TGTGCCAGCAGCCCCGGACTAGCGGGAGGGCTCAATGAGCAGTTCTTC.

The CDR3 DNA reads as TGTGCCAGCAGCAAAGGGACAGGGCGTAACTATGGCTACACCTTC. It encodes CASSKGTGRNYGYTF. The chain joins TRBV6-2 or TRBV6-3 to TRBJ1-2; 9 nucleotides line up with TRBD1. V gave up 6 bases and J gave up 1 base; unmatched junction bases: 6. CDR3 length: 15 residues. The V gene's germline CDR1 is MNHEY and CDR2 SVGEGT.

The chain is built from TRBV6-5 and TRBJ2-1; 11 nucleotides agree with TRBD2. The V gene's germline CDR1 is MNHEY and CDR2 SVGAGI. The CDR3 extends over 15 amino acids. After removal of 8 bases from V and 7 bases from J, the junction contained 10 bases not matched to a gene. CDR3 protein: CASWLAGGPSNEQFF. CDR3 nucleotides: TGTGCCAGCTGGTTAGCGGGAGGGCCGTCGAATGAGCAGTTCTTC.

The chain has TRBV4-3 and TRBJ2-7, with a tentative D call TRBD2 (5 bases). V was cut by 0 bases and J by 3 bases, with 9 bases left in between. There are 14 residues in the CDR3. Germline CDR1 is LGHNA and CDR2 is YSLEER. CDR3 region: CASSQDRGNYEQYF. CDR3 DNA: TGCGCCAGCAGCCAAGATAGAGGGAACTACGAGCAGTACTTC.

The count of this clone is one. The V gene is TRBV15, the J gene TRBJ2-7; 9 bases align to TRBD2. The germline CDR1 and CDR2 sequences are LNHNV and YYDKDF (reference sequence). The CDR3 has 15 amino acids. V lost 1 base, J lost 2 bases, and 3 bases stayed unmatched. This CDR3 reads CATSRGAGGAYEQYF. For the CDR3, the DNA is TGTGCCACCAGCAGAGGGGCGGGGGGGGCCTACGAGCAGTACTTC.